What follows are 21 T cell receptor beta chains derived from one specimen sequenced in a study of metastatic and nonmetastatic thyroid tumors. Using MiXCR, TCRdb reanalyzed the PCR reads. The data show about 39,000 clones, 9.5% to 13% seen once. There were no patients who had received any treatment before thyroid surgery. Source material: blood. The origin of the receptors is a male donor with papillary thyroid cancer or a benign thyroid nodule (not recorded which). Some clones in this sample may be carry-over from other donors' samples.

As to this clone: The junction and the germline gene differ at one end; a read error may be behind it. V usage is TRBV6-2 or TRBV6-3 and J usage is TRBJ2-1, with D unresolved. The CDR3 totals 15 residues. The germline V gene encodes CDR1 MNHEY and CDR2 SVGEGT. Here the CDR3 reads CASNYPPNSYNEQFF. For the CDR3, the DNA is TGTGCCAGCAATTACCCTCCTAATAGCTACAATGAGCAGTTCTTC.

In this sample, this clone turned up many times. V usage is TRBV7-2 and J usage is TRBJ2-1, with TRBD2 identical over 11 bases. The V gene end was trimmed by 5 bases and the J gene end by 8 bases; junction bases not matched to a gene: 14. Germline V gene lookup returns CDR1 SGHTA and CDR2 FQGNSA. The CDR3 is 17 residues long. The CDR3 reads CASSQFFLAGGMDEQFF. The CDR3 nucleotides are TGTGCCAGCAGCCAATTTTTTCTAGCGGGAGGAATGGATGAGCAGTTCTTC.

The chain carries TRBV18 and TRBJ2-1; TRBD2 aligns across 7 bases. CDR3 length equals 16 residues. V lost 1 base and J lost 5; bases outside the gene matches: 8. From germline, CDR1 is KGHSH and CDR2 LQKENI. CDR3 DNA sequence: TGTGCCAGCTCACCACTGGCCCCAGCGGGGAACAATGAGCAGTTCTTC. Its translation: CASSPLAPAGNNEQFF.

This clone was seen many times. CDR3 nucleotides: TGCAGCGCAAAGGACAGGGGAGGCTACGAGCAGTACTTC. This sequence encodes CSAKDRGGYEQYF. J is TRBJ2-7 and V is TRBV29-1, with 9 bases lining up with TRBD1. Germline V gene data show CDR1 as SQVTM and CDR2 as ANQGSEA. The CDR3 runs to 13 residues. V was clipped by 7 bases and J by 3 bases; unmatched bases: 7.

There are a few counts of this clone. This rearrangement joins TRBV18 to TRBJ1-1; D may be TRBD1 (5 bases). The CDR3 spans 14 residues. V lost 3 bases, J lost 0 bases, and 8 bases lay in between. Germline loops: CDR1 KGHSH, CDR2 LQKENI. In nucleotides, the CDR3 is TGTGCCAGCTCACCCCCGGGGGTGAACACTGAAGCTTTCTTT. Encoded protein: CASSPPGVNTEAFF.

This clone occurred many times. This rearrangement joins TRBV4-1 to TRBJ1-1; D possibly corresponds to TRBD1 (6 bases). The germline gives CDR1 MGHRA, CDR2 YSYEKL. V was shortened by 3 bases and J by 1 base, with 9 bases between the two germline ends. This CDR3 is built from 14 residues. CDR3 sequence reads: CASSQVDRNTEAFF. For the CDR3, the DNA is TGCGCCAGCAGCCAGGTGGACAGGAACACTGAAGCTTTCTTT.

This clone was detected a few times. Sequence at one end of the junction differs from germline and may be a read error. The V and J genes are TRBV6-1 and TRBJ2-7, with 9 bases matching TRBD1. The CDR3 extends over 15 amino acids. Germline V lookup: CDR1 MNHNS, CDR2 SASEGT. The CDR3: CASRHGQGKGYEKYF. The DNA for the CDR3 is TGTGCCAGCAGACACGGACAGGGGAAGGGTTACGAGAAGTACTTC.

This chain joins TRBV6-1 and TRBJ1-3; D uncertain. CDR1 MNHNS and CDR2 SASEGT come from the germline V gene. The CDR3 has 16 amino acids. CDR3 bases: TGTTCCACCACCTCGCAGGACGGAACACCCGGGAACACCATATATTTT. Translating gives CSTTSQDGTPGNTIYF.

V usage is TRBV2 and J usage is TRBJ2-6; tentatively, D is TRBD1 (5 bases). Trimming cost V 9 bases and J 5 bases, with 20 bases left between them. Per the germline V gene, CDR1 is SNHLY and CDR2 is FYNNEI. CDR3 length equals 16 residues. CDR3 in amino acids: CARGEQAGSWANVLTF. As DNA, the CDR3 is TGTGCCAGAGGTGAACAGGCAGGCTCCTGGGCCAACGTCCTGACTTTC.

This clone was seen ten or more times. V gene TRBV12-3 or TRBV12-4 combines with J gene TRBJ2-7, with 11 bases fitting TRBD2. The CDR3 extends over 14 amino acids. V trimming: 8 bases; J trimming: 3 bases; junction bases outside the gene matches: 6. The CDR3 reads CASGGGLADYEQYF. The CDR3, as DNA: TGTGCCAGCGGTGGGGGACTAGCGGACTACGAGCAGTACTTC.

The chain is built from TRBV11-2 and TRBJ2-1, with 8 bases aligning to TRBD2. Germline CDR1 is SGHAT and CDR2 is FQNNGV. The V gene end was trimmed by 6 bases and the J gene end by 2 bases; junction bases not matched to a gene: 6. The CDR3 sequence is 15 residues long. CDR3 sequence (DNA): TGTGCCAGCAGTTTACGGGAGGGACCCTACAATGAGCAGTTCTTC. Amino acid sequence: CASSLREGPYNEQFF.

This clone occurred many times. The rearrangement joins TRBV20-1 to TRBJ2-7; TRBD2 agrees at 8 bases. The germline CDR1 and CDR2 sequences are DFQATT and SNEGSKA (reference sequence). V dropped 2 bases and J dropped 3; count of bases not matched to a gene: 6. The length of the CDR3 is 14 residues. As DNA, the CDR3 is TGCAGTGCTAGACCCGGGACTAGTTTCTACGAGCAGTACTTC. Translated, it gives CSARPGTSFYEQYF.

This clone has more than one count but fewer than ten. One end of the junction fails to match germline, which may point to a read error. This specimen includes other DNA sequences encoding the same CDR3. CDR3 residues: CASNYGAQETQYF. The CDR3 coding sequence is TGTGCCAGCAATTACGGGGCGCAAGAGACCCAGTACTTT. The rearrangement uses TRBV7-9 and TRBJ2-5; tentatively, D is TRBD1 or TRBD2 (5 bases each). Germline values: CDR1 SEHNR, CDR2 FQNEAQ (reference sequence). The CDR3 contains 13 residues.

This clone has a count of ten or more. In DNA form, the CDR3 reads TGCGCCAGCAGCTTGGATCTGGACGAACTGACCTACGAGCAGTACTTC. Translated: CASSLDLDELTYEQYF. V gene TRBV5-1 combines with J gene TRBJ2-7; the D is unclear. Trimming took 0 bases from V and 2 from J, leaving 15 bases between them. CDR1 and CDR2 (germline): SGHRS, YFSETQ. The CDR3 extends over 16 amino acids.

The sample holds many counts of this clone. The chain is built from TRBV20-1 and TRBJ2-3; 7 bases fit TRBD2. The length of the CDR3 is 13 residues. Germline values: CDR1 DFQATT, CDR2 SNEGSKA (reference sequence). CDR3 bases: TGCACCGTTACTCTAGCGGCCACAGATACGCAGTATTTT. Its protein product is CTVTLAATDTQYF.

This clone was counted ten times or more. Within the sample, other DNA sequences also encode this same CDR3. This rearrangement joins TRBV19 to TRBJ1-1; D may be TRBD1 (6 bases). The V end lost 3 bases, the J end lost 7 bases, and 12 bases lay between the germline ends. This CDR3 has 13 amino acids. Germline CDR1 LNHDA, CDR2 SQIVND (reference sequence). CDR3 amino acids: CASSIYGGNEAFF. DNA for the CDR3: TGTGCCAGTAGTATCTACGGGGGCAATGAAGCTTTCTTT.

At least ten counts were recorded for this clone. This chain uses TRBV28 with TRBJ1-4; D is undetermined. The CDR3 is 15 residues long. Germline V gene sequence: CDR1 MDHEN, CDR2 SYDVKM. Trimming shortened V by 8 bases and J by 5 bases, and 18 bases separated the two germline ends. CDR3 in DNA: TGTGCCAGCGCCCGAGCGACGGTGGCGAATGAAAAACTGTTTTTT. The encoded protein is CASARATVANEKLFF.

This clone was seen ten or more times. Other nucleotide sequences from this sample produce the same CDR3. In nucleotides, the CDR3 is TGTGCCAGCAGTTTGGGGGGGGGGGCGCCCTACGAGCAGTACTTC. Translated, it gives CASSLGGGAPYEQYF. This chain uses TRBV27 with TRBJ2-7; D possibly corresponds to TRBD2 (7 bases). This CDR3 has 15 residues. Trimming removed 3 bases from V and 2 bases from J, with 14 bases in between. CDR1 is MNHEY and CDR2 is SMNVEV in the germline V gene (reference sequence).

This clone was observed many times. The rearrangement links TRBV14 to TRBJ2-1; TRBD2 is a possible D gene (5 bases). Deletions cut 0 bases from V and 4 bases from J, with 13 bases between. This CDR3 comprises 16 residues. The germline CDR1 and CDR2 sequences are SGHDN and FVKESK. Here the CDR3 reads CASSQDAGSGYNEQFF. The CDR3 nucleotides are TGTGCCAGCAGCCAAGACGCGGGTTCGGGGTACAATGAGCAGTTCTTC.

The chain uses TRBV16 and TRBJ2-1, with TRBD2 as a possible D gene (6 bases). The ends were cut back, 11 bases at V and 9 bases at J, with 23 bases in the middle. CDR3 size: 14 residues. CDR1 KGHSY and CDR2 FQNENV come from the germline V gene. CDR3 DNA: TGTGCCGCCGCGGGGACCCAGCCAAGGAGTGAGCAGTTCTTC. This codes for CAAAGTQPRSEQFF. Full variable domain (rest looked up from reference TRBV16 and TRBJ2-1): GEEVAQTPKHLVRGEGQKAKLYCAPIKGHSYVFWYQQVLKNEFKFLISFQNENVFDETGMPKERFSAKCLPNSPCSLEIQATKLEDSAVYFCAAAGTQPRSEQFFGPGTRLTVL.

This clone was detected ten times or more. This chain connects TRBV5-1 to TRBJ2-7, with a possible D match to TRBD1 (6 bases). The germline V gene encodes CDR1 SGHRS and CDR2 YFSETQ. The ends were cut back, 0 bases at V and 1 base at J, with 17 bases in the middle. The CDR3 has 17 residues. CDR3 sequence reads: CASSLAGWGQGSYEQYF. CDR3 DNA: TGCGCCAGCAGCTTGGCTGGATGGGGGCAGGGATCCTACGAGCAGTACTTC.